The 8 T cell receptor beta chains below come from one sample, sequenced in a study of T cell responses to AZD1222 COVID-19 vaccine. This table comes from immunoSEQ multiplex PCR, and its TCRdb copy is limited to in-frame clones, with some not included. The sample has 130,000 to 150,000 clones, around 89% seen once. The material was peripheral blood, obtained on day 0 of MenACWY control vaccination. These receptor sequences come from an adult in good health.

J is TRBJ2-2 and V is TRBV7-2; 7 positions match TRBD1. The V gene end was trimmed by 4 bases and the J gene end by 7 bases; junction bases not matched to a gene: 18. The CDR3 runs to 18 residues. CDR1 and CDR2 from the germline V gene are SGHTA and FQGNSA. The CDR3 region is CASSSRPPGQFFHGELFF. As DNA, the CDR3 is TGTGCCAGCAGCTCACGACCCCCGGGACAGTTCTTTCACGGGGAGCTGTTTTTT.

This chain links TRBV18 with TRBJ2-7; 10 bases map to TRBD1. The CDR3 spans 16 residues. J was trimmed by 2 bases and V by 8 bases; bases with no gene match: 12. Germline V CDR1 and CDR2: KGHSH, LQKENI. CDR3 nucleotide sequence: TGTGCCAGCACGAACGTACCGGGACAGGGGCCCTACGAGCAGTACTTC. Its protein is CASTNVPGQGPYEQYF.

This chain connects TRBV4-3 to TRBJ1-2; TRBD1 is a possible D gene (5 bases). The CDR3 has 13 residues. Germline values: CDR1 LGHNA, CDR2 YSLEER. V was clipped by 0 bases and J by 8 bases, with 10 bases between them. The chain's CDR3 is CASSQDRVAGYTF. The DNA of the CDR3 is TGCGCCAGCAGCCAAGACAGGGTTGCCGGCTACACCTTC.

This sequence joins TRBV23-1 and TRBJ2-1; the D gene is possibly TRBD2 (6 bases). TRBV23-1 has ORF status, its function being uncertain. Between the trimmed V and J ends, which lost 0 bases and 1 base, there was a span of 16 bases. The CDR3 length is 18 residues. Here the CDR3 DNA reads TGCGCCAGCAGTCAATCAGGTGGGGGGAAGGTTTCCTACAATGAGCAGTTCTTC. This translates into CASSQSGGGKVSYNEQFF.

This rearrangement joins TRBV6-5 to TRBJ1-1; D unclear. Germline CDR1 MNHEY, CDR2 SVGAGI. Trimming took off 0 bases at V and 1 base at J, with 9 bases between the two ends. The CDR3 sequence is 15 residues long. CDR3 region: CASSYSPGRNTEAFF. The CDR3 bases are TGTGCCAGCAGTTACTCCCCCGGTCGGAACACTGAAGCTTTCTTT.

J is TRBJ1-1 and V is TRBV5-4; a weak D match, TRBD1 (5 bases). CDR1 SGHNT and CDR2 YYREEE come from the germline V gene (reference sequence). Trimming left V 1 base short and J 3 bases short, with 10 bases between. CDR3 size: 14 residues. The CDR3 nucleotides read TGTGCCAGCAGCTTGTGGGGGGGGGACACTGAAGCTTTCTTT. Protein product: CASSLWGGDTEAFF.

The genes are TRBV4-2 and TRBJ1-4; D might be TRBD1 (6 bases). Germline V gene sequence: CDR1 LGHNA, CDR2 YNFKEQ. This CDR3 is built from 16 residues. Trimming took 4 bases from V and 5 from J, leaving 17 bases between them. The CDR3 is CASSPRGDTPNEKLFF. The CDR3 nucleotides read TGTGCCAGCAGCCCGAGGGGGGACACACCGAATGAAAAACTGTTTTTT.

CDR3 residues: CASSTRIHTDTQYF. CDR3 nucleotide sequence: TGTGCCAGCTCTACCAGAATACACACAGATACGCAGTATTTT. This rearrangement joins TRBV18 to TRBJ2-3; D unresolved. The CDR3 consists of 14 residues. The germline CDR1 and CDR2 sequences are KGHSH and LQKENI. The V end was cut by 6 bases, the J end by 2 bases, with 12 bases between.